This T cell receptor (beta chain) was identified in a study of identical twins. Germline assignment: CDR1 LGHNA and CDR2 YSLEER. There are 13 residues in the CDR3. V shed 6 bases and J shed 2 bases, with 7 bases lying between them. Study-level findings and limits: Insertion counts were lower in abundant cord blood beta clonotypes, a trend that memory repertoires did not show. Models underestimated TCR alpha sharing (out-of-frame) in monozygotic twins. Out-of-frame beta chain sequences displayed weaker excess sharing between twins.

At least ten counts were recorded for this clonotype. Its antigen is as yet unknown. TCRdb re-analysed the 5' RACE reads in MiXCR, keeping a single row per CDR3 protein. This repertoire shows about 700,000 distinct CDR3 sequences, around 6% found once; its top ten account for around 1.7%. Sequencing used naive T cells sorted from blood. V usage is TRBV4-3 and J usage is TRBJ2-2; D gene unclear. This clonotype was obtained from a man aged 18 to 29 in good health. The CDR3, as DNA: TGCGCCAGCAGTGCACAAAACACCGGGGAGCTGTTTTTT. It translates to CASSAQNTGELFF.